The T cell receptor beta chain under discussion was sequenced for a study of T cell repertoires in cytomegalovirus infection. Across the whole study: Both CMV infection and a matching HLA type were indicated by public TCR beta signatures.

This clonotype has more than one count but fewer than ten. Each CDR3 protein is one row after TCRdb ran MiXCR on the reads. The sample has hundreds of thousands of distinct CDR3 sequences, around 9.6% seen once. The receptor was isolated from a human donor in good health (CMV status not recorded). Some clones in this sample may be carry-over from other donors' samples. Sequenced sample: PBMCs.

DNA for the CDR3: TGTGCTAGAAGTTGGGGGGGCCGTACGAACACTGAAGCTTTCTTT. Its protein product is CARSWGGRTNTEAFF. The chain is built from TRBV12-5 and TRBJ1-1; perhaps TRBD1 as D (6 bases). This CDR3 region has 15 residues. CDR1 and CDR2 from the germline V gene are LGHNT and FRNRAP. V lost 9 bases, J lost 1 base, and 18 bases lay in between.